Presented here are 32 T cell receptor beta chains from one specimen sequenced in a study of cytomegalovirus exposure and HLA in healthy donors. The PCR was carried out with 60 Vbeta primers and 13 Jbeta primers. This table comes from immunoSEQ multiplex PCR, and its TCRdb copy is limited to in-frame clones, with some not included. The data hold over 110,000 clones, with about four fifths observed a single time. Sequencing was performed on PBMCs. These receptors were obtained from a woman aged 40-49 years in good health and CMV-seropositive.

The chain links TRBV5-1 to TRBJ2-7; 8 bases align to TRBD1. The germline V gene encodes CDR1 SGHRS and CDR2 YFSETQ. CDR3 length: 15 residues. J gave up 5 bases and V 4 bases, and 11 bases lay outside the gene matches. The CDR3 region has the DNA TGCGCCAGCAGCCGAAGTGGGACAGGTAACCACGAGCAGTACTTC. Translation: CASSRSGTGNHEQYF.

This clone was recorded a few times. V usage is TRBV7-9 and J usage is TRBJ2-3; 10 bases map to TRBD2. J gave up 6 bases and V 3 bases, and 9 bases lay outside the gene matches. The CDR3 runs 16 residues. Germline V gene lookup returns CDR1 SEHNR and CDR2 FQNEAQ (reference sequence). The CDR3 DNA sequence: TGTGCCAGCAGCTTCACAGCGGGAGGGGCACGTGATACGCAGTATTTT. This sequence encodes CASSFTAGGARDTQYF.

This clone was counted between two and nine times. The chain has TRBV9 and TRBJ2-5, with TRBD1 as a possible D gene (5 bases). V lost 4 bases to trimming and J lost 2 bases, with 18 bases between them. The germline gives CDR1 SGDLS, CDR2 YYNGEE. The CDR3 extends over 16 amino acids. In nucleotides, the CDR3 is TGTGCCAGCAGCCCCAGGGCCGCTGGGGAACAAGAGACCCAGTACTTC. It encodes CASSPRAAGEQETQYF. The variable domain in full, completed from reference TRBV9 and TRBJ2-5, reads DSGVTQTPKHLITATGQRVTLRCSPRSGDLSVYWYQQSLDQGLQFLIQYYNGEERAKGNILERFSAQQFPDLHSELNLSSLELGDSALYFCASSPRAAGEQETQYFGPGTRLLVL.

The chain recombines TRBV5-4 with TRBJ2-7; D is possibly TRBD2 (6 bases). Germline V CDR1 and CDR2: SGHNT, YYREEE (reference sequence). The CDR3 is 15 amino acids. Between the trimmed V and J ends, which lost 0 bases and 2 bases, there was a span of 12 bases. The CDR3 sequence: CASSLGRDSTYEQYF. CDR3 sequence (DNA): TGTGCCAGCAGCTTGGGGAGGGACTCGACCTACGAGCAGTACTTC.

The chain employs TRBV4-1 and TRBJ1-2; D gene unclear. CDR3 length: 15 residues. Trimming removed 0 bases at V and 1 base at J, with 9 bases between. The V gene's germline CDR1 is MGHRA and CDR2 YSYEKL. CDR3 protein: CASSQDVPGNYGYTF. The CDR3 bases are TGCGCCAGCAGCCAAGATGTTCCGGGTAACTATGGCTACACCTTC.

The rearrangement uses TRBV14 and TRBJ1-2; a possible D gene is TRBD1 (6 bases). In germline, CDR1 is SGHDN, CDR2 FVKESK. V lost 4 bases to trimming and J lost 0 bases, with 18 bases between them. The length of the CDR3 is 17 residues. The CDR3 DNA follows: TGTGCCAGCAGCCCTCTCCGGACAGACGAAACTAACTATGGCTACACCTTC. Its translation: CASSPLRTDETNYGYTF. The full variable domain, rest sourced from reference TRBV14 and TRBJ1-2, is EAGVTQFPSHSVIEKGQTVTLRCDPISGHDNLYWYRRVMGKEIKFLLHFVKESKQDESGMPNNRFLAERTGGTYSTLKVQPAELEDSGVYFCASSPLRTDETNYGYTFGSGTRLTVV.

The rearrangement links TRBV2 to TRBJ2-5, with D tentatively TRBD2 (5 bases). CDR1 is SNHLY, CDR2 FYNNEI, per germline. The CDR3 extends over 12 amino acids. V was trimmed by 6 bases and J by 0 bases, leaving 5 bases between them. The CDR3 loop reads CASRADQETQYF. DNA for the CDR3: TGTGCCAGCAGAGCGGACCAAGAGACCCAGTACTTC.

CDR3 in amino acids: CASSVGGLAAGGDTQYF. The CDR3 bases are TGTGCCAGCAGCGTGGGGGGGCTAGCGGCTGGGGGTGATACGCAGTATTTT. The chain combines TRBV9 with TRBJ2-3; a weak D match, TRBD2 (7 bases). The CDR3 extends over 17 amino acids. The V gene's germline CDR1 is SGDLS and CDR2 YYNGEE. V gave up 2 bases and J gave up 6 bases, with 22 bases separating them.

The chain joins TRBV7-2 to TRBJ2-5; 7 bases are a match to TRBD2. The J segment lost 2 bases and the V segment lost 5 bases, leaving 8 bases of the junction unmatched. Germline CDR1 is SGHTA and CDR2 is FQGNSA. This CDR3 is 15 amino acids long. The CDR3 loop is CASSRTTSEQETQYF. The CDR3 DNA reads TGTGCCAGCAGCCGCACCACTAGCGAACAAGAGACCCAGTACTTC.

The chain joins TRBV27 to TRBJ2-1; 10 bases agree with TRBD2. CDR3 length: 18 amino acids. V trimming: 5 bases; J trimming: 8 bases; junction bases outside the gene matches: 18. Germline V lookup: CDR1 MNHEY, CDR2 SMNVEV (reference sequence). This CDR3 is CASSPPPGLAGADDEQFF. The CDR3 DNA sequence: TGTGCCAGCAGTCCTCCTCCAGGGCTAGCGGGAGCTGACGATGAGCAGTTCTTC.

The J gene is TRBJ1-4, the V gene TRBV4-1, with TRBD1 matching 7 bases. V shed 2 bases, J shed 5 bases, and the junction held 5 bases outside the gene matches. CDR3 length: 15 amino acids. Germline loops: CDR1 MGHRA, CDR2 YSYEKL. The CDR3 DNA sequence: TGCGCCAGCAGCCAAACAGGGGTCGAAAATGAAAAACTGTTTTTT. Protein product: CASSQTGVENEKLFF.

The CDR3 bases are TGTGCCAGCAGCCGGATGGGGGGATCCTACGAGCAGTACTTC. Translated: CASSRMGGSYEQYF. V gene TRBV28 combines with J gene TRBJ2-7; a possible D gene is TRBD2 (6 bases). The CDR3 totals 14 residues. Germline CDR1 is MDHEN and CDR2 is SYDVKM. Trimming removed 6 bases from V and 1 base from J, with 13 bases in between.

V gene TRBV29-1 combines with J gene TRBJ2-1; 7 nucleotides agree with TRBD1. The CDR3 has 14 residues. J was trimmed by 3 bases and V by 4 bases; bases with no gene match: 6. Germline lookup yields CDR1 SQVTM and CDR2 ANQGSEA. The CDR3: CSVGGGQVYNEQFF. Here the CDR3 DNA reads TGCAGCGTTGGCGGTGGACAGGTCTACAATGAGCAGTTCTTC.

This chain connects TRBV29-1 to TRBJ1-1; D is possibly TRBD1 (5 bases). This CDR3 has 13 amino acids. Trimming removed 6 bases at V and 1 base at J, with 12 bases between. CDR1 SQVTM and CDR2 ANQGSEA come from the germline V gene. The CDR3 DNA reads TGCAGCGTGCGGAGGGGCCCGAACACTGAAGCTTTCTTT. Its protein is CSVRRGPNTEAFF.

This chain joins TRBV27 and TRBJ1-6; D unclear. V was pared by 2 bases and J by 7 bases, with 9 bases between. The CDR3 is 14 residues long. Per germline, CDR1 MNHEY and CDR2 SMNVEV (reference sequence). The CDR3 region has the DNA TGTGCCAGCAGTTTAATACGCAGGAATTCACCCCTCCACTTT. This encodes CASSLIRRNSPLHF.

This chain joins TRBV13 and TRBJ2-7; TRBD1 matches 9 bases. V lost 5 bases and J lost 3; bases outside the gene matches: 5. The CDR3 has 14 amino acids. Germline loops: CDR1 PRHDT, CDR2 FYEKMQ (reference sequence). CDR3 DNA sequence: TGTGCCAGCAGCCGGACAGGGGATTACTACGAGCAGTACTTC. Residues: CASSRTGDYYEQYF.

This clone was seen just once. The V and J genes are TRBV6-1 and TRBJ1-1; TRBD1 matches at 7 bases. V lost 10 bases, J lost 1 base, and 6 bases stayed unmatched. This CDR3 has 13 amino acids. CDR1 and CDR2 (germline): MNHNS, SASEGT. This chain's CDR3 is CATHRGQNTEAFF. The CDR3 DNA sequence: TGTGCCACCCACAGGGGCCAGAACACTGAAGCTTTCTTT.

DNA for the CDR3: TGTGCCAGCAGCGAGAGAGGTTACACTAGCACAGATACGCAGTATTTT. Its protein is CASSERGYTSTDTQYF. This sequence joins TRBV9 and TRBJ2-3; no definite D call. The CDR3 extends over 16 amino acids. Germline V gives CDR1 SGDLS, CDR2 YYNGEE. Between the trimmed V and J ends, which lost 3 bases and 0 bases, there was a span of 14 bases.

V usage is TRBV5-5 and J usage is TRBJ2-7; the match to TRBD2 covers 11 bases. J gave up 3 bases and V 5 bases, and 4 bases lay outside the gene matches. The CDR3 totals 14 residues. Germline V CDR1 and CDR2: SGHKS, YYEKEE (reference sequence). CDR3 amino acids: CASRVAGGGYEQYF. The DNA of the CDR3 is TGTGCCAGCAGAGTAGCGGGAGGGGGCTACGAGCAGTACTTC.

The V and J genes are TRBV6-5 and TRBJ2-5; TRBD2 aligns across 11 bases. The CDR3 is 16 residues long. CDR1 and CDR2 from the germline V gene are MNHEY and SVGAGI. Trimming cost V 2 bases and J 2 bases; bases outside gene matches: 4. This CDR3 is CASSYGTSGFQETQYF. CDR3 coding DNA: TGTGCCAGCAGTTACGGGACTAGCGGATTTCAAGAGACCCAGTACTTC.

The rearrangement uses TRBV5-1 and TRBJ1-2, with TRBD1 identical over 8 bases. The CDR3 is 15 residues long. Trimming at V came to 0 bases and at J to 5 bases, leaving 6 bases not matched to a gene. Germline lookup yields CDR1 SGHRS and CDR2 YFSETQ. CDR3 DNA: TGCGCCAGCAGCTTGGCCGGGGGGACAGGTTATGGCTACACCTTC. As protein: CASSLAGGTGYGYTF. The full variable domain, in which reference TRBV5-1 and TRBJ1-2 provide the parts outside the CDR3, is KAGVTQTPRYLIKTRGQQVTLSCSPISGHRSVSWYQQTPGQGLQFLFEYFSETQRNKGNFPGRFSGRQFSNSRSEMNVSTLELGDSALYLCASSLAGGTGYGYTFGSGTRLTVV.

This clone was seen more than once but under ten times. The V and J genes are TRBV5-1 and TRBJ2-1, with 10 bases lining up with TRBD2. CDR1 SGHRS and CDR2 YFSETQ come from the germline V gene. Trimming removed 7 bases from V and 8 bases from J; junction bases left unmatched: 9. This CDR3 region has 14 residues. CDR3 nucleotides: TGCGCCAGCCGAGTTAGCGGGAGGTCCTATGAGCAGTTCTTC. Encoded protein: CASRVSGRSYEQFF.

The chain links TRBV2 to TRBJ2-7; tentatively, D is TRBD2 (5 bases). The CDR3 sequence is 13 residues long. Trimming shortened V by 6 bases and J by 4 bases, and 13 bases separated the two germline ends. The germline gives CDR1 SNHLY, CDR2 FYNNEI. CDR3 sequence: CASSRLPRYEQYF. Written as DNA, the CDR3 is TGTGCCAGCAGCCGACTACCTAGGTACGAGCAGTACTTC. The variable domain in full, with the rest retrieved from reference TRBV2 and TRBJ2-7, is EPEVTQTPSHQVTQMGQEVILRCVPISNHLYFYWYRQILGQKVEFLVSFYNNEISEKSEIFDDQFSVERPDGSNFTLKIRSTKLEDSAMYFCASSRLPRYEQYFGPGTRLTVT.

The rearrangement links TRBV5-1 to TRBJ2-5, with D possibly matching TRBD2 (6 bases). Trimming shortened V by 1 base and J by 2 bases, and 9 bases separated the two germline ends. The CDR3 contains 14 residues. Germline V gives CDR1 SGHRS, CDR2 YFSETQ. The DNA for the CDR3 is TGCGCCAGCAGCTTGTTCGGGGGTCAAGAGACCCAGTACTTC. This gives the protein CASSLFGGQETQYF.

This chain joins TRBV28 and TRBJ2-2; the match to TRBD2 covers 7 bases. The CDR3 extends over 15 amino acids. Germline-derived CDR1 and CDR2 are MDHEN and SYDVKM. The trim removed 3 bases at V and 7 bases at J, leaving 8 bases unmatched. CDR3 sequence (DNA): TGTGCCAGCAGTTTGGGCGGGAGAAGGGGCGGGGAGCTGTTTTTT. Protein: CASSLGGRRGGELFF.

The rearrangement uses TRBV6-1 and TRBJ1-5; D unclear. V lost 1 base and J lost 10, with 14 bases in between. The CDR3 runs 14 residues. Germline CDR1 reads MNHNS; CDR2 reads SASEGT. CDR3 sequence reads: CASSEGRREQPQHF. DNA for the CDR3: TGTGCCAGCAGTGAAGGTCGAAGGGAGCAACCCCAGCATTTT.

The rearrangement links TRBV27 to TRBJ2-7, with 11 bases matching TRBD2. Looked up from germline, CDR1 is MNHEY and CDR2 is SMNVEV (reference sequence). This CDR3 has 16 amino acids. The V gene end was trimmed by 6 bases and the J gene end by 2 bases; junction bases not matched to a gene: 9. The CDR3 nucleotides read TGTGCCAGCAGGATAATAGCGGGAGGGCCTCCCTACGAGCAGTACTTC. Protein sequence: CASRIIAGGPPYEQYF.

The rearrangement uses TRBV28 and TRBJ2-1; D call uncertain. The CDR3 has 16 amino acids. V lost 6 bases, J lost 0 bases, and 15 bases lay in between. CDR1 and CDR2 from the germline V gene are MDHEN and SYDVKM. In DNA form, the CDR3 reads TGTGCCAGCAGAACCTCCCTTGAGAGCTCCTACAATGAGCAGTTCTTC. It is translated as CASRTSLESSYNEQFF. Based on the CDR3 plus reference TRBV28 and TRBJ2-1, the full variable domain is DVKVTQSSRYLVKRTGEKVFLECVQDMDHENMFWYRQDPGLGLRLIYFSYDVKMKEKGDIPEGYSVSREKKERFSLILESASTNQTSMYLCASRTSLESSYNEQFFGPGTRLTVL.

The chain is built from TRBV27 and TRBJ2-3; a possible D gene is TRBD2 (6 bases). The CDR3 is made up of 14 amino acids. V shed 5 bases and J shed 1 base, with 10 bases lying between them. Germline V gene data show CDR1 as MNHEY and CDR2 as SMNVEV (reference sequence). The CDR3 DNA sequence: TGTGCCAGCAGTCCCTGGGGGGGCACAGATACGCAGTATTTT. Amino acids: CASSPWGGTDTQYF.

CDR3 in amino acids: CASSLVQANTIYF. CDR3 DNA: TGTGCCAGCAGCTTAGTTCAGGCAAACACCATATATTTT. This chain connects TRBV7-2 to TRBJ1-3; no definite D call. The germline CDR1 and CDR2 sequences are SGHTA and FQGNSA. Trimming removed 1 base at V and 6 bases at J, with 7 bases between. This CDR3 is built from 13 residues.

This clone has a handful of counts. J is TRBJ2-1 and V is TRBV2, with 11 nucleotides matching TRBD2. The CDR3 length is 14 residues. CDR1 and CDR2 (germline): SNHLY, FYNNEI. The trim removed 8 bases at V and 10 bases at J, leaving 10 bases unmatched. The CDR3 DNA reads TGTGCCAGCGGGGGGATAGCGGGAGGGGAGGAGCAGTTCTTC. Amino acid sequence: CASGGIAGGEEQFF.

V usage is TRBV9 and J usage is TRBJ2-1; 8 nucleotides agree with TRBD2. V gave up 4 bases and J gave up 6 bases; unmatched junction bases: 9. Germline CDR1 reads SGDLS; CDR2 reads YYNGEE. This CDR3 contains 15 residues. Written as DNA, the CDR3 is TGTGCCAGCAGCTCGTTAGCGGGATACGGCAATGAGCAGTTCTTC. Protein sequence: CASSSLAGYGNEQFF. The entire variable domain, with the rest obtained from reference TRBV9 and TRBJ2-1, is as follows: DSGVTQTPKHLITATGQRVTLRCSPRSGDLSVYWYQQSLDQGLQFLIQYYNGEERAKGNILERFSAQQFPDLHSELNLSSLELGDSALYFCASSSLAGYGNEQFFGPGTRLTVL.